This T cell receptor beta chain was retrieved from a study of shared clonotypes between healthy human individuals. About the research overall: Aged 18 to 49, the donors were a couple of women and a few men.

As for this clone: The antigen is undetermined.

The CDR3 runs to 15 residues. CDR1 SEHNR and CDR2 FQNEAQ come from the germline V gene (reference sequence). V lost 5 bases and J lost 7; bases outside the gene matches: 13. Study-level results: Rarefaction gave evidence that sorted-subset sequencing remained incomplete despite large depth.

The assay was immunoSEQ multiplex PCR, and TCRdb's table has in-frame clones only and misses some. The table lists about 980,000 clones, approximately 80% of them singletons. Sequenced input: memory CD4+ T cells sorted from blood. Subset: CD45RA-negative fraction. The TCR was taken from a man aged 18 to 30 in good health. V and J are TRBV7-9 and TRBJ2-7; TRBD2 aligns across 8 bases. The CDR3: CASSVSGGPLEEQYF. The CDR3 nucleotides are TGTGCCAGCAGCGTCTCGGGGGGGCCCCTCGAGGAGCAGTACTTC.